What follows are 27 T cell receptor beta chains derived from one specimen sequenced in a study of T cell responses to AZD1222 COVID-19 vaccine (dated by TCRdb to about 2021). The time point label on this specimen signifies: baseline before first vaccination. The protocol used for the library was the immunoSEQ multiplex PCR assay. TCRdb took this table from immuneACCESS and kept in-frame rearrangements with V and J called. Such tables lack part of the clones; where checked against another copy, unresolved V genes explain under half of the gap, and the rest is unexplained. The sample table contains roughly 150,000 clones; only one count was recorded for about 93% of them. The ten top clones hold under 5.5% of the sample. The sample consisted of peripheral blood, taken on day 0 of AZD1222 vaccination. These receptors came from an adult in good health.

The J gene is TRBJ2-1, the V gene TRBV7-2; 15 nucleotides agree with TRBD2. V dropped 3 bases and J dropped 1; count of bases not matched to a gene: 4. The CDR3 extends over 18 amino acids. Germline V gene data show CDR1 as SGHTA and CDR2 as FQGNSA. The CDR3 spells CASSFAGTSGRSYNEQFF. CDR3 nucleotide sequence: TGTGCCAGCAGCTTCGCCGGGACTAGCGGGAGGTCCTACAATGAGCAGTTCTTC.

The CDR3 nucleotides are TGTGCCAGCAGCTTAGCGGGAGGGAAAGGCTACGAGCAGTACTTC. This gives the protein CASSLAGGKGYEQYF. The chain recombines TRBV7-3 with TRBJ2-7; 9 bases fit TRBD2. Germline loops: CDR1 SGHTA, CDR2 FQGTGA. Unmatched junction bases numbered 5, after V lost 2 bases and J lost 3 bases. This CDR3 comprises 15 residues.

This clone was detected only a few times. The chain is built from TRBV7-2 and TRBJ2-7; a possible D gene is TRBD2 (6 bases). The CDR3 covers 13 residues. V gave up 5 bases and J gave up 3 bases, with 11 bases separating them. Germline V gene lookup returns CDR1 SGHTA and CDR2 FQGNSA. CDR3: CASSPGLFYEQYF. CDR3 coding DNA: TGTGCCAGCAGCCCGGGACTTTTCTACGAGCAGTACTTC.

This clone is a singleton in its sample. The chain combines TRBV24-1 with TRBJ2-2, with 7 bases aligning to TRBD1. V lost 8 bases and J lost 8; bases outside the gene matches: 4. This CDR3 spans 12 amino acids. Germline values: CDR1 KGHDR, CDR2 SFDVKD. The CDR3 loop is CATTPGQGELFF. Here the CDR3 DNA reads TGTGCCACCACCCCGGGACAGGGGGAGCTGTTTTTT.

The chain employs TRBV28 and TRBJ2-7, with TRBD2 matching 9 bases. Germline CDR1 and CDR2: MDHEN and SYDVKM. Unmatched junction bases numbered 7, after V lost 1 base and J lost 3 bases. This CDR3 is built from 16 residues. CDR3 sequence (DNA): TGTGCCAGCAGTTTATACGGGACTAGCCCCTACTACGAGCAGTACTTC. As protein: CASSLYGTSPYYEQYF. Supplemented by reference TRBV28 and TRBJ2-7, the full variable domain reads DVKVTQSSRYLVKRTGEKVFLECVQDMDHENMFWYRQDPGLGLRLIYFSYDVKMKEKGDIPEGYSVSREKKERFSLILESASTNQTSMYLCASSLYGTSPYYEQYFGPGTRLTVT.

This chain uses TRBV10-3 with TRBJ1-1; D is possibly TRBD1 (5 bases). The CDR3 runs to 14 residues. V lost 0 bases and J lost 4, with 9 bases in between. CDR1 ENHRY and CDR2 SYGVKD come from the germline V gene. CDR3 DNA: TGTGCCATCAGTGAGTCGCAGGGTTTCACTGAAGCTTTCTTT. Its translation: CAISESQGFTEAFF.

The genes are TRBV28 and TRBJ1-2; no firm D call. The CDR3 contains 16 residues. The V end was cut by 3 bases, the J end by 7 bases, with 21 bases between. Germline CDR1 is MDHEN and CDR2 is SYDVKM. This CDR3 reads CASSFTSYRGRGGYTF. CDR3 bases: TGTGCCAGCAGTTTCACTTCCTATCGTGGACGGGGTGGCTACACCTTC.

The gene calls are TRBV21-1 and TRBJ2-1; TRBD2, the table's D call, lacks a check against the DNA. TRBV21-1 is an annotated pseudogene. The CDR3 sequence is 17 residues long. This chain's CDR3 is CASSKESQGGLYNEQFF. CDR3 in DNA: TGTGCCAGCAGCAAAGAAAGCCAGGGAGGCCTGTACAATGAGCAGTTCTTC.

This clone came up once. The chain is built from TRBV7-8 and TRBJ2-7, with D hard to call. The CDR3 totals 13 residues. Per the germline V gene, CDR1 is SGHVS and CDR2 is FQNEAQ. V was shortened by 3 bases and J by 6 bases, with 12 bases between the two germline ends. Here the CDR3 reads CASSFSWDGEQYF. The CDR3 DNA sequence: TGTGCCAGCAGCTTTTCGTGGGATGGCGAGCAGTACTTC.

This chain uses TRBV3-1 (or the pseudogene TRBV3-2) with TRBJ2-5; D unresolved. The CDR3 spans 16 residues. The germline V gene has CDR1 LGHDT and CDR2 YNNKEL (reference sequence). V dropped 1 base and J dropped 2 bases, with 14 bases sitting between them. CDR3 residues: CASSQVMVLPQETQYF. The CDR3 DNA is TGTGCCAGCAGCCAAGTGATGGTCCTACCTCAAGAGACCCAGTACTTC.

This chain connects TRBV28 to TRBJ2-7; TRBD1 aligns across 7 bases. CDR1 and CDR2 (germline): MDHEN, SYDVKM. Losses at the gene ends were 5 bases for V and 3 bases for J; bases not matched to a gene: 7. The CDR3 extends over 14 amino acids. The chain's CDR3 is CASSQGTVYYEQYF. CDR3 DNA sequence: TGTGCCAGCAGTCAGGGGACAGTATACTACGAGCAGTACTTC.

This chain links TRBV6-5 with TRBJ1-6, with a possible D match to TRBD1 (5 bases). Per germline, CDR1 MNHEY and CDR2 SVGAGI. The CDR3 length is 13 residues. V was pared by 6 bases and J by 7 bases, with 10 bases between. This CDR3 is CASSKPGNSPLHF. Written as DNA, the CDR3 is TGTGCCAGCAGCAAACCAGGGAATTCACCCCTCCACTTT.

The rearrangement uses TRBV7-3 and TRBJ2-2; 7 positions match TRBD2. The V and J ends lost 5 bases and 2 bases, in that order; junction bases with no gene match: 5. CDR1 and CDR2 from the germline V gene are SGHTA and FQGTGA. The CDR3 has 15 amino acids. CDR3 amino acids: CASSPGLTNTGELFF. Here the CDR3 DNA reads TGTGCCAGCAGCCCGGGACTAACTAACACCGGGGAGCTGTTTTTT.

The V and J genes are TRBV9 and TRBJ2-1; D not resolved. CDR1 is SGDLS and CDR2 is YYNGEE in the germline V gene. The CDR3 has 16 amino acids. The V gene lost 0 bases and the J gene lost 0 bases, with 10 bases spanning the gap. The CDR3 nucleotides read TGTGCCAGCAGCGTAGGTCAGTCGAACTCCTACAATGAGCAGTTCTTC. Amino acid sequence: CASSVGQSNSYNEQFF.

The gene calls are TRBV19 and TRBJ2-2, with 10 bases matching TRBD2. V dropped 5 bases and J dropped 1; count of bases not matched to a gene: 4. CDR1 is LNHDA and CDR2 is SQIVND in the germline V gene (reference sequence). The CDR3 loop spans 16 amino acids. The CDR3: CASSVSGRLNTGELFF. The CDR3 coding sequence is TGTGCCAGTAGTGTTAGCGGGAGGTTGAACACCGGGGAGCTGTTTTTT.

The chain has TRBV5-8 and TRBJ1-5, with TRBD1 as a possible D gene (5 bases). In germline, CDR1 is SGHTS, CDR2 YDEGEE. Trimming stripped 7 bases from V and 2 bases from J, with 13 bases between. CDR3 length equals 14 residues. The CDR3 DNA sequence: TGTGCCAGCGGGACGGGGAACGGCAATCAGCCCCAGCATTTT. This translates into CASGTGNGNQPQHF.

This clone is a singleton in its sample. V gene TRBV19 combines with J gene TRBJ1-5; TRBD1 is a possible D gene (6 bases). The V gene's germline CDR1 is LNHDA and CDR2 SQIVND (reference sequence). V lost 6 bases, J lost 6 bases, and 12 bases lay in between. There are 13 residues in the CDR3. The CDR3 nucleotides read TGTGCCAGTAGCCCACAGGGACGTCAGCCCCAGCATTTT. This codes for CASSPQGRQPQHF.

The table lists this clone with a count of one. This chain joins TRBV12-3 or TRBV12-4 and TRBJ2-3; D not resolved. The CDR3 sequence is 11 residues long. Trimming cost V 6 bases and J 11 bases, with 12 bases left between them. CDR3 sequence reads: CASRFWDGQYF. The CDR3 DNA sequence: TGTGCCAGCAGATTCTGGGATGGGCAGTATTTT.

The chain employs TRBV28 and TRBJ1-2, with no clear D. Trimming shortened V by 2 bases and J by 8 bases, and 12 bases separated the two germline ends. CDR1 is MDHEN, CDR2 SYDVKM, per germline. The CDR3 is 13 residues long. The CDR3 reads CASSLTDQGGYTF. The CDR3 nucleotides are TGTGCCAGCAGTTTAACAGACCAAGGCGGCTACACCTTC.

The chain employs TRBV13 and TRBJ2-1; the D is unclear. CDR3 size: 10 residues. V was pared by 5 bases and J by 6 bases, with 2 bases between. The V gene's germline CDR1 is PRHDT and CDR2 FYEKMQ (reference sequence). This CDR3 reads CASSSNEQFF. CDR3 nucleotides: TGTGCCAGCAGCAGCAATGAGCAGTTCTTC. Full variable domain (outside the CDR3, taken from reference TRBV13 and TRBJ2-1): AAGVIQSPRHLIKEKRETATLKCYPIPRHDTVYWYQQGPGQDPQFLISFYEKMQSDKGSIPDRFSAQQFSDYHSELNMSSLELGDSALYFCASSSNEQFFGPGTRLTVL.

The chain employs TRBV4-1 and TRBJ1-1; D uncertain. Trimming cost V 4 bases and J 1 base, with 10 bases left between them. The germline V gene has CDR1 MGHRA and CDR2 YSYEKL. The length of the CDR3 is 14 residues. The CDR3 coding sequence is TGCGCCAGCAGCCTGCGGGCAGAGAACACTGAAGCTTTCTTT. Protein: CASSLRAENTEAFF.

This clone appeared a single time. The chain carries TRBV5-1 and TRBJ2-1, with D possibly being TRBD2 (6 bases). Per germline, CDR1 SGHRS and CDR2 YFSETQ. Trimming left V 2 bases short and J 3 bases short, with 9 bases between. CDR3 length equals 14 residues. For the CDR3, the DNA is TGCGCCAGCAGCTTCGGGACTTTCTACAATGAGCAGTTCTTC. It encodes CASSFGTFYNEQFF.

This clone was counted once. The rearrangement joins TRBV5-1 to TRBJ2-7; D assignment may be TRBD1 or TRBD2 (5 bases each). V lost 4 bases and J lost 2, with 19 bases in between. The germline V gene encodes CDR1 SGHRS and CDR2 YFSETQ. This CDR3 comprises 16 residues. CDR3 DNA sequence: TGCGCCAGCAGCCAGAGGGGAATCGGCCCACCCTACGAGCAGTACTTC. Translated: CASSQRGIGPPYEQYF.

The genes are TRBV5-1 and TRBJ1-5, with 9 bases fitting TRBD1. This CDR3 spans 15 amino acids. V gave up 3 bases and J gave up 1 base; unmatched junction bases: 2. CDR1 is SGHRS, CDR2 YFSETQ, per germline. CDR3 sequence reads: CASSWTGDSNQPQHF. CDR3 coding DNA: TGCGCCAGCAGCTGGACAGGGGACAGCAATCAGCCCCAGCATTTT.

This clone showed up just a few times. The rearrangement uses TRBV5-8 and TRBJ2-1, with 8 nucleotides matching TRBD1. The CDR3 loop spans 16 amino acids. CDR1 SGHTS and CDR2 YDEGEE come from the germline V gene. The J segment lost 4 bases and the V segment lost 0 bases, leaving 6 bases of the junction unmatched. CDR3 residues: CASSLGTGTVYNEQFF. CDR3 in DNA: TGTGCCAGCAGCTTGGGGACAGGGACCGTTTACAATGAGCAGTTCTTC.

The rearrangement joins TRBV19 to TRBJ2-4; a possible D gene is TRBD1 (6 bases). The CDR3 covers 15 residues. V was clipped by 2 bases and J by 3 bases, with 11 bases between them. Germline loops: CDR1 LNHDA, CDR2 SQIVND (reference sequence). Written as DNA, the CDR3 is TGTGCCAGTAGTATAATGGGGGCGGGCAAAAACATTCAGTACTTC. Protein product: CASSIMGAGKNIQYF.

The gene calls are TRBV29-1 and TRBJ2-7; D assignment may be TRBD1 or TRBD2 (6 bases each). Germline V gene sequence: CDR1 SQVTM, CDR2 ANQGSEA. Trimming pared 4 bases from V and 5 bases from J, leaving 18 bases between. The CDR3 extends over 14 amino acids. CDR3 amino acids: CSVVGPKRGDEQYF. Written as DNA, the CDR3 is TGCAGCGTTGTGGGACCGAAAAGGGGGGACGAGCAGTACTTC.